Following are 7 T cell receptor beta chains from one sample sequenced in a study of graft-versus-host responses after intestinal transplantation. These receptors lack a known antigen. TCRdb keeps only in-frame clones here, not all; method: immunoSEQ multiplex PCR. The table lists around 88,000 clones, approximately 90% of them singletons, with 7% to 9.5% in the top ten. Here the sequenced sample was unstimulated CD8+ T cells sorted from spleen or lymph node cells, taken before transplant. These receptors came from a human donor who was the organ donor for an intestinal transplant.

The chain combines TRBV9 with TRBJ2-1, with 8 bases that match TRBD2. The CDR3 has 17 amino acids. Trimming removed 5 bases from V and 7 bases from J; junction bases left unmatched: 17. Germline CDR1 reads SGDLS; CDR2 reads YYNGEE. The CDR3 loop reads CASRLRQSTSVLNEQFF. As DNA, the CDR3 is TGTGCCAGCAGGCTCCGCCAGTCGACTAGCGTTTTGAATGAGCAGTTCTTC. Full variable domain (remainder filled in from reference TRBV9 and TRBJ2-1): DSGVTQTPKHLITATGQRVTLRCSPRSGDLSVYWYQQSLDQGLQFLIQYYNGEERAKGNILERFSAQQFPDLHSELNLSSLELGDSALYFCASRLRQSTSVLNEQFFGPGTRLTVL.

This rearrangement joins TRBV27 to TRBJ2-1; unclear D gene. V dropped 6 bases and J dropped 2 bases, with 8 bases sitting between them. The CDR3 is made up of 13 amino acids. The germline gives CDR1 MNHEY, CDR2 SMNVEV (reference sequence). In DNA form, the CDR3 reads TGTGCCAGCAGGGCAGCTACCTACAATGAGCAGTTCTTC. Amino acid sequence: CASRAATYNEQFF.

J is TRBJ1-1 and V is TRBV7-8, with D possibly being TRBD1 (6 bases). Trimming removed 6 bases from V and 2 bases from J, with 19 bases in between. The CDR3 covers 16 residues. The germline V gene encodes CDR1 SGHVS and CDR2 FQNEAQ. The CDR3 DNA follows: TGTGCCAGCAGACAGGGTTGGGGGGTGCTTAACACTGAAGCTTTCTTT. Protein sequence: CASRQGWGVLNTEAFF.

This clone came up once. The chain links TRBV19 to TRBJ1-1, with D tentatively TRBD1 (5 bases). CDR1 is LNHDA, CDR2 SQIVND, per germline (reference sequence). The V end was cut by 4 bases, the J end by 3 bases, with 15 bases between. The CDR3 runs 15 residues. The CDR3: CASSNLTDWDTEAFF. The CDR3 coding sequence is TGTGCCAGTAGTAACCTGACAGACTGGGACACTGAAGCTTTCTTT.

DNA of the CDR3: TGTGCCTGGAGTGTAGGGACCGCTAACTATGGCTACACCTTC. Translation gives CAWSVGTANYGYTF. The V call is TRBV30, the J call TRBJ1-2; D might be TRBD1 (5 bases). V dropped 0 bases and J dropped 0 bases, with 8 bases sitting between them. This CDR3 contains 14 residues. Per the germline V gene, CDR1 is GTSNPN and CDR2 is SVGIG (reference sequence).

The rearrangement uses TRBV5-6 and TRBJ2-2; 7 nucleotides line up with TRBD1. V shed 1 base and J 1 base; nucleotides not matched to a gene: 10. The CDR3 length is 18 residues. Germline V CDR1 and CDR2: SGHDT, YYEEEE. The CDR3 sequence: CASSLRLGTAMNTGELFF. In DNA form, the CDR3 reads TGTGCCAGCAGCTTGCGTTTGGGGACAGCCATGAACACCGGGGAGCTGTTTTTT.

The chain is built from TRBV27 and TRBJ1-4, with D tentatively TRBD1 (6 bases). This CDR3 spans 15 amino acids. Germline V gene data show CDR1 as MNHEY and CDR2 as SMNVEV (reference sequence). V was pared by 7 bases and J by 7 bases, with 19 bases between. CDR3 sequence (DNA): TGTGCCAGCACCCAACGGGGGCGAGGGGGTGAAAAACTGTTTTTT. Its protein product is CASTQRGRGGEKLFF.